What follows is one T cell receptor beta chain and its context. The data originate from a study of blood T cell repertoires in COVID-19. Study background: Samples came from the United States, Italy and Spain, spanning acute and convalescent COVID-19.

In germline, CDR1 is GTSNPN, CDR2 SVGIG (reference sequence). After removal of 1 base from V and 2 bases from J, the junction contained 5 bases not matched to a gene. CDR3 length: 15 amino acids. Enrollees, about 18 to 89 years old, lived in approximately 25 US areas. All recovered Cohort 3 donors got two negative PCRs, got clearance, or saw symptom resolution. How the authors handled the data: Nucleated cell counts were estimated from reference gene primer amplification. Some clones are missing from TCRdb's copy, which holds only in-frame ones; the method was immunoSEQ multiplex PCR. That table supplies the V and J calls and clone size; D and trimming were determined from the DNA. The table includes some 300,000 clones, roughly 87% detected once.

This sequence was found in a woman in her 30s who had recovered from COVID-19. The gene calls are TRBV30 and TRBJ2-5, with 9 bases aligning to TRBD1. The sequenced sample consisted of PBMCs or T cells enriched from blood (not recorded which). CDR3 loop: CAWSAGTGRQETQYF. Here the CDR3 DNA reads TGTGCCTGGAGTGCCGGGACAGGGAGGCAAGAGACCCAGTACTTC.